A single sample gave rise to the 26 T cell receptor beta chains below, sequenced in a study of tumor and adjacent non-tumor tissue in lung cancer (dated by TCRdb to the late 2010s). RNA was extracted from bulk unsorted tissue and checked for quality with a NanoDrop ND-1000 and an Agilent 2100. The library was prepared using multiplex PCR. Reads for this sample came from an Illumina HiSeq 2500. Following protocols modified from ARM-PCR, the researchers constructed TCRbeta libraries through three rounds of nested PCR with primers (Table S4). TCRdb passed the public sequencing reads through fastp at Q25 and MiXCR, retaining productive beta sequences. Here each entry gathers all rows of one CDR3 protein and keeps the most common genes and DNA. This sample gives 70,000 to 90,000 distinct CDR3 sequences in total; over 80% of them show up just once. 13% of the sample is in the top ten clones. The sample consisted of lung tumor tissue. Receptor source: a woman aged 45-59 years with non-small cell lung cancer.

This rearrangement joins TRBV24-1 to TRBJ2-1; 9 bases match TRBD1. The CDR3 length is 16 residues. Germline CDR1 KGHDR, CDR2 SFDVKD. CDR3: CVTSDFRDRETGEQFF. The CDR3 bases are TGTGTCACTAGTGATTTCCGGGACAGGGAGACCGGTGAGCAGTTCTTC.

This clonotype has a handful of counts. CDR3 bases: TGTGCCAGCAGTCACCCTAGCGGGGGGGTAGTGGGCACAGATACGCAGTATTTT. Protein sequence: CASSHPSGGVVGTDTQYF. The chain recombines TRBV28 with TRBJ2-3; 12 nucleotides agree with TRBD2. The CDR3 sequence is 18 residues long. J lost 1 base, V lost 5 bases, and 10 bases had no gene match. Germline CDR1 MDHEN, CDR2 SYDVKM.

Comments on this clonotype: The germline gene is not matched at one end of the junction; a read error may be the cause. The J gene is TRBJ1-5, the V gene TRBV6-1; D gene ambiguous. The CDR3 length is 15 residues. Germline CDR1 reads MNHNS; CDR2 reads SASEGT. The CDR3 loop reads CASSVTSWSNQPQHF. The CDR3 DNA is TGTGCTAGCAGTGTTACCTCATGGAGCAATCAGCCCCAACATTTT.

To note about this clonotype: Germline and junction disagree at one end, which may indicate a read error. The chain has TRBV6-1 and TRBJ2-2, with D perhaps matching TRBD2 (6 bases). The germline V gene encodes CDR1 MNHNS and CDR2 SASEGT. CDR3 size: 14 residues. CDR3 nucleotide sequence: TGTGCCAGCAGGCGGGACGGGCACACCGGGAAGCTATTTTTT. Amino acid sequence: CASRRDGHTGKLFF.

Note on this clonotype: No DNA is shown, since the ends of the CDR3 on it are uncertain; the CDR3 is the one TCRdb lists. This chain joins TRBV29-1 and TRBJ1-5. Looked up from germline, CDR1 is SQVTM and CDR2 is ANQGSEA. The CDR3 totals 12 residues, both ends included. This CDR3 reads CSVAEGNQLKHF.

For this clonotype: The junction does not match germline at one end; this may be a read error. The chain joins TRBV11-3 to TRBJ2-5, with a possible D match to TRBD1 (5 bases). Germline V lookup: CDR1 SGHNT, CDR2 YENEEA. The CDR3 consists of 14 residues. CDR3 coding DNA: TGTGCCAGCGGCCGGAACAGGAGCCAAGAGACCCAGTATTTC. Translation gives CASGRNRSQETQYF.

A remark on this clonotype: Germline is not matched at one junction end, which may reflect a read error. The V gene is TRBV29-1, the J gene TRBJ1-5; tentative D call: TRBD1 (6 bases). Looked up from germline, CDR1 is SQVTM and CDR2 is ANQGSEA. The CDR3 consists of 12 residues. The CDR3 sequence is CFAGEGNQPQDF. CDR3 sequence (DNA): TGTTTTGCAGGGGAGGGCAATCAGCCCCAGGATTTT. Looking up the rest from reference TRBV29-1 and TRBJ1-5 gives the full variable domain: SAVISQKPSRDICQRGTSLTIQCQVDSQVTMMFWYRQQPGQSLTLIATANQGSEATYESGFVIDKFPISRPNLTFSTLTVSNMSPEDSSIYLCFAGEGNQPQDFGDGTRLSIL.

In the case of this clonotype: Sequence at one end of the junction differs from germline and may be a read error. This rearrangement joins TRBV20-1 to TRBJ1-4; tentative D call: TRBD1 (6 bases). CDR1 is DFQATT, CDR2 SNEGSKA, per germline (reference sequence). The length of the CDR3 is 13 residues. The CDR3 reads CTARQAVHEKLFF. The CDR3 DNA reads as TGCACTGCTAGACAGGCGGTGCATGAAAAACTGTTTTTT.

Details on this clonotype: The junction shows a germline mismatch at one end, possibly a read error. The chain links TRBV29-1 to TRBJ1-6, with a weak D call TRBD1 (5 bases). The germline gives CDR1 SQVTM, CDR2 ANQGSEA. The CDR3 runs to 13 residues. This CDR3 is CSVVDIDNSPLHF. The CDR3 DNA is TGCAGCGTTGTGGACATTGATAATTCACCACTCCACTTT. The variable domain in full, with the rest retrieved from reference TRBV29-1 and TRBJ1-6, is SAVISQKPSRDICQRGTSLTIQCQVDSQVTMMFWYRQQPGQSLTLIATANQGSEATYESGFVIDKFPISRPNLTFSTLTVSNMSPEDSSIYLCSVVDIDNSPLHFGNGTRLTVT.

In DNA form, the CDR3 reads TGCAACGCTCAGATTGGACTGCGCGCAGATACGCAGTATTTT. Protein: CNAQIGLRADTQYF. The chain has TRBV29-1 and TRBJ2-3; D is possibly TRBD2 (5 bases). The CDR3 has 14 amino acids. Looked up from germline, CDR1 is SQVTM and CDR2 is ANQGSEA.

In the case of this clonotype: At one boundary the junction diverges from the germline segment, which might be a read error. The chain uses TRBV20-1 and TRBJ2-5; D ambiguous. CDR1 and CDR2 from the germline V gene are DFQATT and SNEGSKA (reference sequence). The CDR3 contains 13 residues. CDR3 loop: CSAIRWVRETQYF. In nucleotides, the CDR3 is TGCAGTGCTATACGGTGGGTCAGAGAGACACAGTACTTC.

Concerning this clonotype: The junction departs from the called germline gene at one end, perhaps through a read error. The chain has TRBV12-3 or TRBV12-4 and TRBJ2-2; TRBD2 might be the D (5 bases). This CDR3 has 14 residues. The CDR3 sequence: CASSLNGVSGELYF. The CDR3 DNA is TGTGCCAGTAGTTTAAATGGGGTTTCCGGGGAGCTGTATTTT.

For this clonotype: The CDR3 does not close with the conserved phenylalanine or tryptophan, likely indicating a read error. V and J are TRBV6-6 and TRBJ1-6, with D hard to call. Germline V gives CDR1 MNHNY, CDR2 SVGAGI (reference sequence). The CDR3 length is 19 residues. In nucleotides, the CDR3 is TGTGCCGGCAGTTACTCTATCCAGTCCTCGGGCCGCTATAATTCACCCCTCCACTCT. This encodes CAGSYSIQSSGRYNSPLHS.

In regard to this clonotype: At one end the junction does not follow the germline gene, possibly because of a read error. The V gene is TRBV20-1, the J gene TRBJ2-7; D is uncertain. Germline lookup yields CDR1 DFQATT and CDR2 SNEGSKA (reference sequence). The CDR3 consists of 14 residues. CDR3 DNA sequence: TGCAGTGCTACTCATTCCCAGAACTCCTATGAGCAGTACTTC. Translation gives CSATHSQNSYEQYF.

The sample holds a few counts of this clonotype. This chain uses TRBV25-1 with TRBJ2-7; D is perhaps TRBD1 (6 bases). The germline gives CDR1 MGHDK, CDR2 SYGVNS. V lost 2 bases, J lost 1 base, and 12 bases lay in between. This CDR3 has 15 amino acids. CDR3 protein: CASSERQDSSYEQYF. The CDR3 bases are TGTGCCAGCAGTGAACGACAGGACAGTTCCTACGAGCAGTACTTC.

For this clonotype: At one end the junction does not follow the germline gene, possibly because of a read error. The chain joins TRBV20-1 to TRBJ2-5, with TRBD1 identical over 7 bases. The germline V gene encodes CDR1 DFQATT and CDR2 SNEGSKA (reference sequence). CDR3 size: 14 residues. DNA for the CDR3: TGCATTGCTAGAGCCGGGACAGTCCAAGAGACCCAGTACTTC. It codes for CIARAGTVQETQYF.

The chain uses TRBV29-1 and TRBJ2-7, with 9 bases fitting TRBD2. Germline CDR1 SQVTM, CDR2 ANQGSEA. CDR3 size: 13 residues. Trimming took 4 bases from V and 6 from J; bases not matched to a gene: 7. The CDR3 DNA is TGCAGCGTTGGGTTAGCGGGGGACTGCGAGCAGTACTTC. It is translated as CSVGLAGDCEQYF.

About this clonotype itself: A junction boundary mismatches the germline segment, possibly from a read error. The CDR3 DNA is TGCAGTGTCAGACTAGCGGAAGAAAGCATTCTGTACTTC. Translation: CSVRLAEESILYF. The chain recombines TRBV20-1 with TRBJ2-4; TRBD2 matches at 9 bases. Germline V CDR1 and CDR2: DFQATT, SNEGSKA (reference sequence). This CDR3 has 13 amino acids.

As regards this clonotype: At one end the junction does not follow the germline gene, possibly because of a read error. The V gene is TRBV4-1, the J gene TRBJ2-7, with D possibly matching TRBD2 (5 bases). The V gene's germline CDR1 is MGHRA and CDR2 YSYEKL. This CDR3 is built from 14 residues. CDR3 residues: CASSQASSSYERYF. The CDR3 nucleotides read TGCGCCAGCAGCCAAGCCTCTAGCTCCTATGAGCGGTATTTC.

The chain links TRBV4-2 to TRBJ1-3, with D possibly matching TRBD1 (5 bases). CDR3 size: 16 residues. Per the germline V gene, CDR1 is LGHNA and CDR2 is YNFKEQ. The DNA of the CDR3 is TGTGTCGGCAGCCAAGATCGGGTGGGGCCTGGAAACACCATATATTTT. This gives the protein CVGSQDRVGPGNTIYF.

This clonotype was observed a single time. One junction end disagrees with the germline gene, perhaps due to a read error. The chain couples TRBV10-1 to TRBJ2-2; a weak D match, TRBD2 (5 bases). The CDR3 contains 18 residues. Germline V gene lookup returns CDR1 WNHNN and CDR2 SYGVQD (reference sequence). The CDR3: CASSEFSSDSVDTRELFF. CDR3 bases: TGCGCCAGCAGTGAGTTCTCCAGCGATAGCGTCGACACCCGGGAGCTGTTTTTT.

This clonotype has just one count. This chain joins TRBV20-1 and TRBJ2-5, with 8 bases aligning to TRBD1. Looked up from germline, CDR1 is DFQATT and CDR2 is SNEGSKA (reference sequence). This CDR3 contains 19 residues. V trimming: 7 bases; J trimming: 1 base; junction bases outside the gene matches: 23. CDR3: CSVRGQVRSLPELQETQYF. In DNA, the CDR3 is TGCAGTGTTAGGGGACAGGTGAGGTCCCTACCAGAGCTCCAAGAGACCCAGTACTTC.

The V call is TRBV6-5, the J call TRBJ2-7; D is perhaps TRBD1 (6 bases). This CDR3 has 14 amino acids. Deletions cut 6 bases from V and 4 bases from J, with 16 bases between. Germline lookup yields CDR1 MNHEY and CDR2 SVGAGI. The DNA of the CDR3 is TGTGCCAGCAGATTGGACAGTAGGACTTACGAGCAGTACTTC. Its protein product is CASRLDSRTYEQYF.

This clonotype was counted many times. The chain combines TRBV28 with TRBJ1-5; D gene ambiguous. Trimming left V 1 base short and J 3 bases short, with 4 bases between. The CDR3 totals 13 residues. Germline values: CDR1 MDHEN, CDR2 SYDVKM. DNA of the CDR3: TGTGCCAGCAGTTTATATATCAATCAGCCCCAGCATTTT. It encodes CASSLYINQPQHF.

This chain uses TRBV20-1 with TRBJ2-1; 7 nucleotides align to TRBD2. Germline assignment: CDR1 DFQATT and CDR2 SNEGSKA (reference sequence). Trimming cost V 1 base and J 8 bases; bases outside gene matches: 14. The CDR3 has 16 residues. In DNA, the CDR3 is TGCAGTGCTAGAGTACGCAGGAGCGGGAAAGTCCATGAGCAGTTCTTC. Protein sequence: CSARVRRSGKVHEQFF.

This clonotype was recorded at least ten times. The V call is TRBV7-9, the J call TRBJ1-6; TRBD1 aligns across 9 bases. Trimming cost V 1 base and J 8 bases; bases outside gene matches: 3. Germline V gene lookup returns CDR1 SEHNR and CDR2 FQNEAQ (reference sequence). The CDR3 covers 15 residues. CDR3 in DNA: TGTGCCAGCAGCTTAGGGGACAGGGTTGATTCACCCCTCCACTTT. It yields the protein CASSLGDRVDSPLHF.